Listed here is a single TCR beta chain. Its specificity is not known. The data were obtained in a study of cytomegalovirus exposure and HLA in healthy donors. General observations from the study: Many donors carried some public TCRs, although rarity characterized most TCR sequences. The study recorded 150 to 200 TCR beta chains that were cytomegalovirus-associated. In vitro data verified a few CMV-associated chains as specific for CMV antigens.

The approximately 120-subject validation cohort, separate from the roughly 700-subject first cohort, included the donors. The data were produced by immunoSEQ multiplex PCR, yet TCRdb's version contains in-frame clones alone and is incomplete. The profile shows around 160,000 clones, 85% to 90% of them singletons. CDR3 length: 14 amino acids. Germline loops: CDR1 SGHAT, CDR2 FQNNGV. Between the trimmed V and J ends, which lost 3 bases and 8 bases, there was a span of 16 bases. This rearrangement joins TRBV11-2 to TRBJ2-5; tentatively, D is TRBD1 (5 bases). This sequence was found in a man younger than 35 in good health and CMV-seronegative. Sequenced: PBMCs. As DNA, the CDR3 is TGTGCCAGCAGCTTTCACCAGGGCGCGGAAACCCAGTACTTC. This sequence encodes CASSFHQGAETQYF.